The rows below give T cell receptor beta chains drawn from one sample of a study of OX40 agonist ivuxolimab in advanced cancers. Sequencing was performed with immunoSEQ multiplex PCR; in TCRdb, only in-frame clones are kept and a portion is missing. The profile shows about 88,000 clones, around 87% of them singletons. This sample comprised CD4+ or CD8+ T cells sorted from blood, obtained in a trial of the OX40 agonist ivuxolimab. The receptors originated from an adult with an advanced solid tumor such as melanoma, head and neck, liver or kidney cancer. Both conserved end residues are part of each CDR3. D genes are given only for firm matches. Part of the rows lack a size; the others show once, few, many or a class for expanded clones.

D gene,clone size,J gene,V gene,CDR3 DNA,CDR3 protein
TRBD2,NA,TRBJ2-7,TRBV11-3,TGTGCCAGCAGCTTACTAGCGGGGACCGAGCAGTACTTC,CASSLLAGTEQYF
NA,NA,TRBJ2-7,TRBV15,TGTGCCACCAGCAGAGAAACTAGGGGCGAGCAGTACTTC,CATSRETRGEQYF
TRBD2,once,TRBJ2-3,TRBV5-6,TGTGCCAGCACCCCCGGGACTAGCGGGGGGTTCGGCACAGATACGCAGTATTTT,CASTPGTSGGFGTDTQYF
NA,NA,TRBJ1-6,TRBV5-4,TGTGCCAGCAGCCCCCTGACCGGGAATTCACCCCTCCACTTT,CASSPLTGNSPLHF
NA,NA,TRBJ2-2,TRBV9,TGTGCCAGCAGCGTAGGTGGCAGGGGTAACACCGGGGAGCTGTTTTTT,CASSVGGRGNTGELFF
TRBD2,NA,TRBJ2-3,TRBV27,TGTGCCAGCAGTTCCGGACTAGCGGGAGATACGCAGTATTTT,CASSSGLAGDTQYF
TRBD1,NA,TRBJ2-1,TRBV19,TGTGCCACCATCGGGACAGCCGGCCCCAATGAGCAGTTCTTC,CATIGTAGPNEQFF
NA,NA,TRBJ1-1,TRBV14,TGTGCCAGCAGCCATGGGCTGAACACTGAAGCTTTCTTT,CASSHGLNTEAFF
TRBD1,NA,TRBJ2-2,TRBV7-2,TGTGCCACCCCTCCTGGGCAGGGGGCGCGGGGCACCGGGGAGCTGTTTTTT,CATPPGQGARGTGELFF
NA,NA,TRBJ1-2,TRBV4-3,TGCGCCAGCAGCCAAGTGTACCAGGGAAGCTATGGCTACACCTTC,CASSQVYQGSYGYTF
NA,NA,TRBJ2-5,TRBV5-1,TGCGCCAGCAGCTTGGTTCGGGGGTCTCAAGAGACCCAGTACTTC,CASSLVRGSQETQYF
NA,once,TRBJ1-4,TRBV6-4,TGTGCCCCCGCCGGGCTGTCTAATGAAAAACTGTTTTTT,CAPAGLSNEKLFF
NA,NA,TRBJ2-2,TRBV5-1,TGCGCCAGCAGCTTCAGGGAGGGGGACACCGGGGAGCTGTTTTTT,CASSFREGDTGELFF
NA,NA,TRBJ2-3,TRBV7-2,TGTGCCAGCAGCTTAGCGTGGAGACAGAACGGAGATACGCAGTATTTT,CASSLAWRQNGDTQYF
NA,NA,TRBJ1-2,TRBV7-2,TGTGCCAGCAGCCGGGCACAGGGAGGCCATGGCTACACCTTC,CASSRAQGGHGYTF
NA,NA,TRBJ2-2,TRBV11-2,TGTGCCAGCAGCCAACCGGACACCGGGGAGCTGTTTTTT,CASSQPDTGELFF
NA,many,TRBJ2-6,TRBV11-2,TGTGCCAGCAGCTTAGATCGGGTCTCTGGGGCCAACGTCCTGACTTTC,CASSLDRVSGANVLTF
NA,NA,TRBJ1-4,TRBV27,TGTGCCAGCAGTTCGACACATAGCGGTGAAAAACTGTTTTTT,CASSSTHSGEKLFF
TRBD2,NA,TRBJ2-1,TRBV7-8,TGTGCCAGCAGCCCTACTTTGCTAGCGGGAGGTTTGGAGCAGTTCTTC,CASSPTLLAGGLEQFF
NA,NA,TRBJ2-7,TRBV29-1,TGCAGCGCCCAGGAGACCTCCTACGAGCAGTACTTC,CSAQETSYEQYF
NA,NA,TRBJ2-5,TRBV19,TGTGCCAGTGCCGGGGGGCCGGGAGAGACCCAGTACTTC,CASAGGPGETQYF
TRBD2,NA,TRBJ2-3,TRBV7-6,TGTGCCAGCAGCTTCAGCGGGGGGGCCAGGGATACGCAGTATTTT,CASSFSGGARDTQYF
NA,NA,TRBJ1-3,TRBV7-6,TGTGCCAGCAGCTTAGCCCGACACAACTCTGGAAACACCATATATTTT,CASSLARHNSGNTIYF
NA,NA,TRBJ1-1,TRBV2,TGTGCCAGCAGTGAACGGGGTCCGGCGAACACTGAAGCTTTCTTT,CASSERGPANTEAFF
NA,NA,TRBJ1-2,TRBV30,TGTGCCTGGAGTACTCAGGGGAATGGCGGCTACACCTTC,CAWSTQGNGGYTF
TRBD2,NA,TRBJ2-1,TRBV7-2,TGTGCCAGCAGCTTTGCAAGCGGGGGGTCCTACAATGAGCAGTTCTTC,CASSFASGGSYNEQFF
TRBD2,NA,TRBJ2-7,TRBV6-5,TGTGCCAGCAGAAGGACTAGCGGGAGATTCTACGAGCAGTACTTC,CASRRTSGRFYEQYF
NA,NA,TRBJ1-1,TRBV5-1,TGCGCCAGCAGCTCCAACCGGGGCAGCGACACTGAAGCTTTCTTT,CASSSNRGSDTEAFF
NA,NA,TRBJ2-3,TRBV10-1,TGCGCCAGCAGTGACACCTTGTTCACAGATACGCAGTATTTT,CASSDTLFTDTQYF
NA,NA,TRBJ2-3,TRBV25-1,TGTGCCAGCCGTTGGAGCACAGATACGCAGTATTTT,CASRWSTDTQYF
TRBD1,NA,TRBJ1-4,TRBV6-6,TGTGCCAGCAGTACAGGGGGCTTGGATGAAAAACTGTTTTTT,CASSTGGLDEKLFF
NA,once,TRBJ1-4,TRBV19,TGTGCCAGTAGTTTAACACCATTTGGAGAAAAACTGTTTTTT,CASSLTPFGEKLFF
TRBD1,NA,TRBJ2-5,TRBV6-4,TGTGCCAGCAGTGCGGACAGGGGAGAGACCCAGTACTTC,CASSADRGETQYF
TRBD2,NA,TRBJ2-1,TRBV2,TGTGCCAGCACGAGCGGGGGGTACAATGAGCAGTTCTTC,CASTSGGYNEQFF
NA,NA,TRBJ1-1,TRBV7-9,TGTGCCAGCAGCTTAGACCAGAACACTGAAGCTTTCTTT,CASSLDQNTEAFF
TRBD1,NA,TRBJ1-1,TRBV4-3,TGCGCCAGCAGCCCCAGGGGGCGAGGTGAAGCTTTCTTT,CASSPRGRGEAFF
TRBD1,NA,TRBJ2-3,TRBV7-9,TGTGCCAGCAGCCCTGGGACAGGGTTCACAGATACGCAGTATTTT,CASSPGTGFTDTQYF
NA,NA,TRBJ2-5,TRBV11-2,TGTGCCAGCAGCTTAGGTGGGGTACAAGAGACCCAGTACTTC,CASSLGGVQETQYF
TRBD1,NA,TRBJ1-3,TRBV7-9,TGTGCCAGCAGCTTTGACAGGGTGGGAGAGTCTGGAAACACCATATATTTT,CASSFDRVGESGNTIYF
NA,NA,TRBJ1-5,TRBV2,TGTGCCAGCGGGGGTTGGGGGGCGAATCAGCCCCAGCATTTT,CASGGWGANQPQHF
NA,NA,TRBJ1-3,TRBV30,TGTGCCTGGAGTGTACCAGGGTCAGGAAACACCATATATTTT,CAWSVPGSGNTIYF